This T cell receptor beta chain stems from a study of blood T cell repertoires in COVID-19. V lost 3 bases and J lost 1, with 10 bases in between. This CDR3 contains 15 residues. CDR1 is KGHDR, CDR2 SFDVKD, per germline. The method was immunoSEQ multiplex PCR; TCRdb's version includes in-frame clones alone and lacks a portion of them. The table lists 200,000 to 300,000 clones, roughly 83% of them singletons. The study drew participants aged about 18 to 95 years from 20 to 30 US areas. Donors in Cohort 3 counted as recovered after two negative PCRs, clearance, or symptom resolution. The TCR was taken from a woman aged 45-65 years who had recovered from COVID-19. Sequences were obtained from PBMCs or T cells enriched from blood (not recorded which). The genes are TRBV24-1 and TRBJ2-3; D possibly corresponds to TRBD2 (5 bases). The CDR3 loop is CATSDDLARTDTQYF. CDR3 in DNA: TGTGCCACCAGTGATGATCTAGCTCGCACAGATACGCAGTATTTT.